The clone carrying this T cell receptor (beta chain) was picked up many times. The antigen is not known. This specimen belongs to a study of T cells in Graves' hyperthyroidism and ophthalmopathy. Broader study findings: The model foresaw ophthalmopathy a median around 6.8 months prior to onset. Most thyroid-expanded clonotypes above 0.001 were also found in blood.

Amplified TCR beta CDR3 regions derived from RNA transcripts. First-round RT-PCR with HTBI primers amplified the TCR CDR3 region. Using its own MiXCR run on the multiplex PCR reads, TCRdb lists one record per CDR3 protein. This sample has roughly 630,000 distinct CDR3 sequences, with 15% to 18% found just once. Clinical symptoms, serum thyroxine, TRAb, thyroid ultrasound and orbital computed tomography established diagnosis. The PBMCs had their origin in less than 13 ml of fresh peripheral blood. Material: blood. The clonotype was recovered from a woman in her 30s with Graves' hyperthyroidism.

In nucleotides, the CDR3 is TGTGCCAGCACACTGACAGGGCGGTCTGGAAACACCATATATTTT. Translating it yields CASTLTGRSGNTIYF. The chain joins TRBV11-2 to TRBJ1-3; 7 positions agree with TRBD1. The germline CDR1 and CDR2 sequences are SGHAT and FQNNGV. This CDR3 has 15 residues. Trimming took 7 bases from V and 1 from J; bases not matched to a gene: 7.